Listed here are 6 T cell receptor beta chains from one sample, sequenced in a study of blood T cell repertoires in COVID-19. The protocol was immunoSEQ multiplex PCR, while the TCRdb copy is restricted to in-frame clones and leaves out a portion. The sample lists fewer than 400,000 clones, roughly 90% seen once, with approximately 5.5% in the top ten. Sequenced material: PBMCs or T cells enriched from blood (not recorded which). The receptors were gathered from a man in his 60s who had recovered from COVID-19.

The chain combines TRBV18 with TRBJ1-1, with D perhaps matching TRBD1 (5 bases). This CDR3 is 13 amino acids long. Germline V gene data show CDR1 as KGHSH and CDR2 as LQKENI. V shed 2 bases and J shed 4 bases, with 8 bases lying between them. The CDR3 spells CASSPDSITEAFF. The CDR3 DNA reads as TGTGCCAGCTCACCAGACAGTATCACTGAAGCTTTCTTT.

This chain connects TRBV15 to TRBJ1-1, with D unresolved. Germline loops: CDR1 LNHNV, CDR2 YYDKDF (reference sequence). V was trimmed by 7 bases and J by 8 bases, leaving 26 bases between them. The CDR3 is made up of 16 amino acids. This chain's CDR3 is CATKTAVSGAAFEAFF. Written as DNA, the CDR3 is TGTGCCACCAAAACTGCGGTGTCGGGAGCGGCCTTCGAAGCTTTCTTT.

This sequence joins TRBV6-4 and TRBJ2-1; 10 bases are a match to TRBD2. Per germline, CDR1 MRHNA and CDR2 SNTAGT. The CDR3 loop spans 15 amino acids. Trimming at V came to 6 bases and at J to 2 bases, leaving 4 bases not matched to a gene. The CDR3 coding sequence is TGTGCCAGCAGCAAGAGCGGGAGGGCCTACAATGAGCAGTTCTTC. This sequence encodes CASSKSGRAYNEQFF.

This clone has just one count. This chain uses TRBV29-1 with TRBJ2-3; D is undetermined. The CDR3 covers 12 residues. The germline CDR1 and CDR2 sequences are SQVTM and ANQGSEA. V was cut by 3 bases and J by 0 bases, with 4 bases left in between. CDR3 in DNA: TGCAGCGTTGAGACTAGCACAGATACGCAGTATTTT. It encodes CSVETSTDTQYF.

CDR3 residues: CASSSGLPSSGNTIYF. The CDR3 nucleotides are TGTGCCAGCAGCTCGGGACTCCCGAGCTCTGGAAACACCATATATTTT. This sequence joins TRBV7-2 and TRBJ1-3; D is possibly TRBD1 (5 bases). Trimming stripped 4 bases from V and 0 bases from J, with 13 bases between. In germline, CDR1 is SGHTA, CDR2 FQGNSA. CDR3 length: 16 amino acids.

The V gene is TRBV11-2, the J gene TRBJ2-3, with TRBD2 matching 9 bases. Germline V CDR1 and CDR2: SGHAT, FQNNGV. The CDR3 has 16 amino acids. V was pared by 3 bases and J by 4 bases, with 8 bases of the junction left unmatched. The CDR3 coding sequence is TGTGCCAGCAGCTTGCTAGCGGGGAGGAGAGCAGATACGCAGTATTTT. As protein: CASSLLAGRRADTQYF.